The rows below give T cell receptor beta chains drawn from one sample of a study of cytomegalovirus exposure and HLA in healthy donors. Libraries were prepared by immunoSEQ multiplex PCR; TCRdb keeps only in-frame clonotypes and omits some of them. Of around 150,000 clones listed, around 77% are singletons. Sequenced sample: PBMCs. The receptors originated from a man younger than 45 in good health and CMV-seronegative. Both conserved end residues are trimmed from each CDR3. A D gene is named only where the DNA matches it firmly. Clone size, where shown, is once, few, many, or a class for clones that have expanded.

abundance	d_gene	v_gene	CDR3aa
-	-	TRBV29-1	SVPRTDTQY
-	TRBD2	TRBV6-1	ASSEGVAGNNEQF
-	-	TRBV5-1	ASSFAGSTDTQY
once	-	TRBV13	ASSLRQGTYNEQF
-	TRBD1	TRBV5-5	ASSPGQVSSYEQY
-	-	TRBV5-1	ASSSAGRPGPTIPYGYT
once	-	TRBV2	ASSEGGVLETQY
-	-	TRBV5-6	ASSLEAGASYEQY
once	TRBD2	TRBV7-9	ASSSYGLAGYYEQF
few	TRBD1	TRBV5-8	ASSPGQGGNYGYT
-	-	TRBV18	ASSPPIGGPASYSSGNTIY
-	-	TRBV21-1	ASSETGTETYEQY
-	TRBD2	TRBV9	ASSPSGGRREGHTGELF
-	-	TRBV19	ASSIDPVRITGASYEQY
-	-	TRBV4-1	ASSHLMSGWNTGELF
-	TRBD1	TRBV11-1	ASSFDRGYEQY
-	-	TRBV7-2	ASSSSDSQPFTDTQY
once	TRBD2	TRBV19	ASSETSESTDTQY
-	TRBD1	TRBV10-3	ASVGTGGMTEAF
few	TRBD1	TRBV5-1	ASSLGGQGYEQY
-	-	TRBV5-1	ASSVASQGYNEQF
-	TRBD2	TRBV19	ASRALTSGNGDEQF
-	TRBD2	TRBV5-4	AGLEGGRTDTQY